This T cell receptor beta chain originates from a study of T cell repertoires in cytomegalovirus infection. Study-level information: Researchers turned to recently identified HLA-C-restricted CMV epitopes as well as well-studied HLA-B-restricted ones. Public TCR beta signatures indicated both CMV infection and matching HLA type. Regarding the study as a whole: Summed frequency of public TCR beta families distinguished CMV carriers with the relevant HLA. HLA-C-restricted, CMV-specific TCR beta clonotypes were dominant ex vivo.

In regard to this clonotype: The antigen remains undetermined.

Trimming removed 5 bases at V and 0 bases at J, with 17 bases between. The CDR3 loop spans 17 amino acids. CDR1 and CDR2 from the germline V gene are MNHEY and SMNVEV (reference sequence). Each CDR3 protein gets one entry after TCRdb re-called the reads with MiXCR. Among about 220,000 distinct CDR3 sequences listed, 35% to 45% were seen once. The chain uses TRBV27 and TRBJ2-1; maybe TRBD1 (6 bases). This receptor was taken from a human donor in good health (CMV status not recorded). Some clones in this sample may be carry-over from other donors' samples. This material consisted of CD8+ T cells from cultured PBMCs, taken from culture after CMV antigen stimulation. This chain's CDR3 is CASSTGQTRFSYNEQFF. The CDR3 nucleotides are TGTGCCAGCAGTACCGGACAGACCCGCTTCTCCTACAATGAGCAGTTCTTC.